This TCR beta chain originates from a study of vaccination and CD4 T cells after COVID-19 (dated 2022 in TCRdb). Regarding the research as a whole: Convalescent patients had a positive SARS-CoV-2 result on nasal swab PCR, and of these patients, several had mild disease and one had severe disease. In the convalescent cohort there were six males and four females, among whom were two Hispanic individuals, seven Caucasians, two Asians and one multiracial person. Participants received two doses of either the Pfizer-BioNTech BNT162b2 vaccine (n=8) or the Moderna mRNA-1273 vaccine (n=2). Post-COVID blood samples from convalescent patients were collected a median of around 100 days after diagnosis, with a range of 35 to 161 days. Post-vaccine blood samples were obtained a median of approximately 74 days after the second vaccine dose, with a range of roughly 13 to 250 days. The cultures were stimulated with overlapping spike peptide pools from SARS-CoV-2 and from the common cold coronaviruses HCoV-NL63, HCoV-OC43 and HCoV-229E. Control cultures used a CEFX viral epitope pool as positive control, an HIV-1 Nef peptide pool as negative control, or no peptide. In 10 COVID-19 convalescent patients and several infection-naive healthy vaccine recipients, the spike-specific CD4+ TCR repertoire before mRNA vaccination was compared with the repertoire after mRNA vaccination. General findings and caveats noted by the study authors: Among the post-vaccine SARS-CoV-2-reactive clones in convalescent patients, a median approximately 90% showed up only after vaccination, which suggests vaccine-specific priming. Relatively few convalescent patients were included in the study, and early timepoints after natural infection were not analyzed. In convalescent patients, nearly all vaccine-specific clones (304 of 307) were found to be mono-reactive for SARS-CoV-2 spike rather than cross-reactive with common cold coronaviruses. The median count of SARS-CoV-2-reactive clonotypes went up from 20 to 25 after infection to a few dozen after vaccination, although the change was not significant.

Per the publication, the treatment or condition label means: approximately 11-day PBMC culture with coronavirus spike peptide pools or control peptides (ViraFEST assay). The ViraFEST assay was used in the study, in which antigen-specific T cells were expanded with peptide pools and expanded clonotypes were subsequently identified by TCR sequencing. The convalescent patients' positive SARS-CoV-2 PCR tests were from March to December 2020, which was before the Alpha, Beta and Delta variants emerged in the United States. Each well held roughly 2 million PBMCs cultured in IMDM containing around 5% human AB serum and roughly 10 IU/ml IL-2, with around 9.7 ug/ml peptide pools added. Half of the culture medium was replaced with fresh IL-2-containing medium on days 3 and 7. After 10 days of culture, CD4+ T cells were isolated by negative selection with the EasySep CD4+ T cell isolation kit. Ficoll-Paque Plus gradient centrifugation was used to isolate PBMCs from whole blood, and the isolated PBMCs were then either used fresh or cryopreserved at -140C. Each culture condition was generally run in triplicate wells.

Library generation was performed with PCR. DNA from cultured CD4+ T cells was subjected to TCR sequencing with the Oncomine TCR Beta short-read assay at the Johns Hopkins FTIC core. The QIAamp micro DNA kit was used to extract genomic DNA from the cultured CD4+ T cells. Oncomine TCR Beta libraries from cultured CD4+ T cells were pooled using unique dual indexes and sequenced on an Illumina iSeq 100. The original pipeline was this. Non-productive sequences were filtered out, and CDR3s that did not start with C, did not end with F or W, or were shorter than 7 amino acids were discarded. The MANAFEST web application was used to identify antigen-specific clonotypes by comparing peptide-stimulated wells against reference wells and other culture wells. For a clone to be called positive, the clone needed an FDR below 0.05, an odds ratio above 5, and a productive frequency above 0.1% in at least two of three replicate wells. A clonotype was classed as cross-reactive if the clonotype showed significant expansion both in SARS-CoV-2 spike wells and in at least one common cold coronavirus spike condition. Similarity between CDR3 sequences was evaluated in R version 3.6.1 using Levenshtein distances (stringdist) and unrooted phylogenetic trees (ape). Starting from the raw public reads, TCRdb applied fastp trimming at Q25, assembled clones with MiXCR and retained in-frame beta chains. Every CDR3 protein is listed once, alongside the most common genes and DNA of its rows. These V and J calls rely on TCRdb rather than the paper's analysis. The sample yields about 21,000 distinct CDR3 sequences; approximately 48% were counted once. Of the sample, just under 2.5% falls within the top ten clones.

About this clonotype itself: Its antigen target is currently unknown. No qualities accompany the bases; no much larger clone lies one base away.

V drops 6 bases and J drops 0 bases, leaving 9 bases in between. CDR1 and CDR2 are read off the germline V gene as LGHNA and YSLEER. Including cysteine and phenylalanine, the CDR3 has 13 amino acids. The only DNA kept is the CDR3, 39 bases in frame from the first base. The specimen was CD4+ T cells from blood, cultured in vitro, collected after SARS-CoV-2 vaccination. The V and J genes are TRBV4-3 and TRBJ2-7, and TRBD2 may be the D gene, going by 6 matching bases. This TCR came from a human donor who had recovered from COVID-19. The CDR3: CASSRGLSYEQYF. The nucleotides read TGCGCCAGCAGTCGGGGACTCTCCTACGAGCAGTACTTC.